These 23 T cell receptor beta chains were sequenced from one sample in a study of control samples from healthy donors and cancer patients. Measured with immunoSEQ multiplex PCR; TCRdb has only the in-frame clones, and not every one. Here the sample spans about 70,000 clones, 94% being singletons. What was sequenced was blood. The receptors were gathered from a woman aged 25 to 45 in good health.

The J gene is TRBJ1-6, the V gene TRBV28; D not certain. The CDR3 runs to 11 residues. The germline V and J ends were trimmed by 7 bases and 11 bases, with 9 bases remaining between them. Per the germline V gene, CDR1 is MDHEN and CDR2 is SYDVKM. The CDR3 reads CASTSDPPLHF. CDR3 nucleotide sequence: TGTGCCAGCACATCCGACCCACCCCTCCACTTT.

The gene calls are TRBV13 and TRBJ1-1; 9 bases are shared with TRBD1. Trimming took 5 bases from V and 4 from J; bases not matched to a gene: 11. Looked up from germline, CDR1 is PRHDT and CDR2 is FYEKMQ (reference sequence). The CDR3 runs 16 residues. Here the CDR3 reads CASSTRTGEEGTEAFF. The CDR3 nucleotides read TGTGCCAGCAGCACGAGGACAGGGGAAGAAGGCACTGAAGCTTTCTTT.

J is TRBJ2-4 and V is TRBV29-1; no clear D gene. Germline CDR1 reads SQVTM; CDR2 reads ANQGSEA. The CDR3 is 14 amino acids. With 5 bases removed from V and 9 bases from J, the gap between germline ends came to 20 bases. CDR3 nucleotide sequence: TGCAGCGTTCTCCCCCAGACCCCGGCCGGCATTCAGTACTTC. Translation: CSVLPQTPAGIQYF.

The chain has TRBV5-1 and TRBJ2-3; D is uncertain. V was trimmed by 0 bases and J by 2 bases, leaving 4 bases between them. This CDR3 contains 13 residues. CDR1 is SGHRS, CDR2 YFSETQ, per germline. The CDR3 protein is CASSLENTDTQYF. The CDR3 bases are TGCGCCAGCAGCTTGGAGAACACAGATACGCAGTATTTT.

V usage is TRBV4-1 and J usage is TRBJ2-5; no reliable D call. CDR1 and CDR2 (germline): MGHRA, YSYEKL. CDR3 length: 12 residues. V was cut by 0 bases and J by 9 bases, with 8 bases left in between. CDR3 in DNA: TGCGCCAGCAGCCAAGATGGACGGTCCCAGTACTTC. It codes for CASSQDGRSQYF.

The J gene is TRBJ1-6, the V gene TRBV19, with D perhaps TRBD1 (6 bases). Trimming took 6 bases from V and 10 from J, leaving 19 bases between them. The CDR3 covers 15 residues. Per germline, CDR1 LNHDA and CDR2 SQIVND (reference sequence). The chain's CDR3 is CASSPLAQGESPLHF. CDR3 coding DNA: TGTGCCAGTAGCCCCCTCGCACAGGGAGAGTCACCCCTCCACTTT.

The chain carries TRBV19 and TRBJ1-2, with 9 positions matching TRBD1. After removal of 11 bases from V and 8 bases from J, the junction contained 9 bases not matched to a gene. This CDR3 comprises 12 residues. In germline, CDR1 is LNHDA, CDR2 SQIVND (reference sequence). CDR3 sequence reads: CAAQDRGGGYTF. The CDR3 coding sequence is TGTGCCGCCCAAGACAGGGGGGGAGGCTACACCTTC.

CDR3 region: CASSATAGGLSNQPQHF. CDR3 DNA: TGTGCCAGCAGCGCGACGGCGGGGGGGCTAAGCAATCAGCCCCAGCATTTT. The chain recombines TRBV5-5 with TRBJ1-5; the D gene is possibly TRBD1 (6 bases). This CDR3 is built from 17 residues. Germline values: CDR1 SGHKS, CDR2 YYEKEE (reference sequence). Trimming took off 4 bases at V and 1 base at J, with 18 bases between the two ends.

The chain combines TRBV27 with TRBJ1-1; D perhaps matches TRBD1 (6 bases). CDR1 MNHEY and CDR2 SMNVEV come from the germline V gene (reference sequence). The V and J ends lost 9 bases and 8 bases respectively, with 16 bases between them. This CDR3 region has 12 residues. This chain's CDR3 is CARREQGVEAFF. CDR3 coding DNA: TGTGCCAGACGTGAACAGGGTGTCGAAGCTTTCTTT.

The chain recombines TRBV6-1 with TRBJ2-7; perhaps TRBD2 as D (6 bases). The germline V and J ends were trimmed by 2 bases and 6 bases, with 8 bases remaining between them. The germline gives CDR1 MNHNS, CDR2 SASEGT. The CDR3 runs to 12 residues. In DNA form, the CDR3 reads TGTGCCAGCAGTGAATCCGGGGGCGAGCAGTACGTC. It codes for CASSESGGEQYV.

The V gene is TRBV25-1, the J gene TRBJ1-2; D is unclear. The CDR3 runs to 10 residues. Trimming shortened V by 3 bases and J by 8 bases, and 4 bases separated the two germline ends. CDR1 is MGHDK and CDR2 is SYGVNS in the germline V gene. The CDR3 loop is CASSDGGYTF. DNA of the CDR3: TGTGCCAGCAGTGATGGGGGCTACACCTTC.

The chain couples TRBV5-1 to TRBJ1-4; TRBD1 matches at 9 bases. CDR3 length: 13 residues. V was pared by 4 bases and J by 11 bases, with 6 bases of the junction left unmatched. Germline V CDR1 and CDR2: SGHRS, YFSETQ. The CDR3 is CASSPRTGDKLFF. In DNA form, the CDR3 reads TGCGCCAGCAGCCCGAGGACAGGGGACAAACTGTTTTTT.

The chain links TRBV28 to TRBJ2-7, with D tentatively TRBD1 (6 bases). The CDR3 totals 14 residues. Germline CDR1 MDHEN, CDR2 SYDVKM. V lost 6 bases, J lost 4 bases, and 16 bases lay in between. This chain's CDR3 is CASRPQGKGYEQYF. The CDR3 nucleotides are TGTGCCAGCAGACCCCAGGGGAAGGGGTACGAGCAGTACTTC.

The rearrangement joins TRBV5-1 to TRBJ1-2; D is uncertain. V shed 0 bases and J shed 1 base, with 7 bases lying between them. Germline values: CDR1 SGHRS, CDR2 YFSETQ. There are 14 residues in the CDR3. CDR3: CASSLEGDNYGYTF. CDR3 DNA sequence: TGCGCCAGCAGCTTGGAAGGCGATAACTATGGCTACACCTTC.

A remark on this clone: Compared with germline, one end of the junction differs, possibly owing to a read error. This CDR3 reads CASSAAYGMLF. The CDR3 DNA reads as TGTGCCAGCAGTGCCGCATACGGGATGCTTTTT. This chain links TRBV12-3 or TRBV12-4 with TRBJ1-1; D unresolved. The CDR3 runs to 11 residues.

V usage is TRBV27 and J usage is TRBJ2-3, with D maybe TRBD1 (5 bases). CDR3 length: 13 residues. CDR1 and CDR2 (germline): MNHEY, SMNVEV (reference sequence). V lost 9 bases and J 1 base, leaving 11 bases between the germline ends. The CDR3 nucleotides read TGTGCCAGTAGGGGAATCGGCACAGATACGCAGTATTTT. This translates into CASRGIGTDTQYF.

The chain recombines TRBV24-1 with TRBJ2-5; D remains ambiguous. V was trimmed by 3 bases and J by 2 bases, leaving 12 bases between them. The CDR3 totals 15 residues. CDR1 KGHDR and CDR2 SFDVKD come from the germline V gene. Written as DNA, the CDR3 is TGTGCCACCAGTGATCCGACCGGCACACAAGAGACCCAGTACTTC. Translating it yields CATSDPTGTQETQYF.

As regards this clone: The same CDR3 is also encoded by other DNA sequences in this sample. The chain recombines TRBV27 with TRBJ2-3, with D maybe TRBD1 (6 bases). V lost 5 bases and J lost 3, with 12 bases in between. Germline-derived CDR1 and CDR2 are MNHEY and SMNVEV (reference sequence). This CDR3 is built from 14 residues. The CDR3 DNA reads TGTGCCAGCAGTACCAGGGGTAGGACAGATACGCAGTATTTT. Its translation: CASSTRGRTDTQYF.

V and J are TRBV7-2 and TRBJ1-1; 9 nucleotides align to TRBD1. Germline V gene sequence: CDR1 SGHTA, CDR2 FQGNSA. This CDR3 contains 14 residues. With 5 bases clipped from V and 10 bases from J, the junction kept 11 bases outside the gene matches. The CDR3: CASSMGNRGLGAFF. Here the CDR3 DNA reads TGTGCCAGCAGCATGGGGAACAGGGGGCTGGGAGCTTTCTTT.

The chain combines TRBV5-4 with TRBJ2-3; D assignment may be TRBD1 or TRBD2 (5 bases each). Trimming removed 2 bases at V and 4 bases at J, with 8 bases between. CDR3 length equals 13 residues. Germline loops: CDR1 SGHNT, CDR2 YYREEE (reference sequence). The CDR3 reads CASSFPGPDTQYF. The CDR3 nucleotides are TGTGCCAGCAGCTTCCCGGGGCCAGATACGCAGTATTTT.

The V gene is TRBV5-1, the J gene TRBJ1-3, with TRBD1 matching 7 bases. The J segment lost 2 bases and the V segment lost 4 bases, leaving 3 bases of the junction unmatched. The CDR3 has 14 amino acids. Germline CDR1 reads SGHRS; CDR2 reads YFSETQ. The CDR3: CASSEGTAGNTIYF. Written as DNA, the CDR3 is TGCGCCAGCAGCGAAGGGACAGCTGGAAACACCATATATTTT.

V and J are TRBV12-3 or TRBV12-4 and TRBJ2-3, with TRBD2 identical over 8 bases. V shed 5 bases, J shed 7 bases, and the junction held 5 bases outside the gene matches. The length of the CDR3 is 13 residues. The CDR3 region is CASSRGGQNTQYF. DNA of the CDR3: TGTGCCAGCAGTCGGGGGGGCCAGAATACGCAGTATTTT.

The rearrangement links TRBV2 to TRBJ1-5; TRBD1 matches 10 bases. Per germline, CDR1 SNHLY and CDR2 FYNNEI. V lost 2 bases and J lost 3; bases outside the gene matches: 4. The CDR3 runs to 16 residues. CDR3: CASSEQGQGINQPQHF. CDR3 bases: TGTGCCAGCAGTGAACAGGGACAGGGGATCAATCAGCCCCAGCATTTT.